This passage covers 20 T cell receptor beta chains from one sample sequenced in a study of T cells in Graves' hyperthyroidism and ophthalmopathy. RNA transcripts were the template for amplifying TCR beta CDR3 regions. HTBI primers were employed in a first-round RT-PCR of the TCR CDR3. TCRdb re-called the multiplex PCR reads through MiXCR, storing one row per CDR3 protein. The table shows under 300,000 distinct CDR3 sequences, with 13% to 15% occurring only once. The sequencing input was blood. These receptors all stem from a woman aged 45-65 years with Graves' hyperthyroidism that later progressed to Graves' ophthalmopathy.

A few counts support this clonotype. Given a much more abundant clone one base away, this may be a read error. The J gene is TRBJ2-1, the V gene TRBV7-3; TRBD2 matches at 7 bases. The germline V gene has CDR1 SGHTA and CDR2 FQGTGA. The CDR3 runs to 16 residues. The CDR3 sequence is CASSLTNAGAYNGQFF. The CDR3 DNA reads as TGTGCCAGCAGCTTAACGAACGCGGGAGCATACAATGGGCAGTTCTTC. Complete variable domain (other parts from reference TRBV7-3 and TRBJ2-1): GAGVSQTPSNKVTEKGKYVELRCDPISGHTALYWYRQSLGQGPEFLIYFQGTGAADDSGLPNDRFFAVRPEGSVSTLKIQRTERGDSAVYLCASSLTNAGAYNGQFFGPGTRLTVL.

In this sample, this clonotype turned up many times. The CDR3 here is CASSFDPILGVEAFF. The CDR3 DNA reads TGTGCCAGCAGCTTCGACCCGATTTTAGGGGTTGAAGCTTTCTTT. The chain is built from TRBV11-1 and TRBJ1-1, with a tentative D call TRBD1 (5 bases). Deletions cut 3 bases from V and 7 bases from J, with 18 bases between. From germline, CDR1 is SGHAT and CDR2 FQDESV (reference sequence). This CDR3 comprises 15 residues.

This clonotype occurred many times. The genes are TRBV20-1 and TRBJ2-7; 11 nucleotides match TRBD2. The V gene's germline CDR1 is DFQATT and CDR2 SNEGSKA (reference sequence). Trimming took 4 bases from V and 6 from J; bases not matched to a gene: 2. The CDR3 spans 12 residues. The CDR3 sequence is CSAIGLAGEQYF. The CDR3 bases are TGCAGTGCTATTGGACTAGCGGGCGAGCAGTACTTC.

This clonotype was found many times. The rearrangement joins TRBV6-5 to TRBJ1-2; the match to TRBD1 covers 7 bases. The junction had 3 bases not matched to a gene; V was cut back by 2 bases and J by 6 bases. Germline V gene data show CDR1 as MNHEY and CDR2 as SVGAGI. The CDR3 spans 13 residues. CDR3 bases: TGTGCCAGCAGTTACAGGCAGGGGGATGGCTACACCTTC. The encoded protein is CASSYRQGDGYTF.

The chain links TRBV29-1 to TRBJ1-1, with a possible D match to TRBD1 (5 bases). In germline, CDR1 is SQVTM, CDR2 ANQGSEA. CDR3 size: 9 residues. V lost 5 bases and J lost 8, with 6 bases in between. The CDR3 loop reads CSVPGEAFF. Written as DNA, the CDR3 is TGCAGCGTTCCAGGGGAAGCTTTCTTT.

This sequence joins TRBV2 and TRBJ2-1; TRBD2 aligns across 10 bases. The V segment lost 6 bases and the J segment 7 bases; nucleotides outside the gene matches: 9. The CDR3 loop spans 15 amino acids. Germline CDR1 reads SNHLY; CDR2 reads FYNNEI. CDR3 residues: CASSPSGRGRNEQFF. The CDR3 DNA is TGTGCCAGCAGCCCTAGCGGGAGAGGAAGGAATGAGCAGTTCTTC.

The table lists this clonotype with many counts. The CDR3 loop reads CASSLTWGSYEQYF. For the CDR3, the DNA is TGTGCCAGCAGCTTGACCTGGGGCTCCTACGAGCAGTACTTC. The chain joins TRBV5-6 to TRBJ2-7; D not certain. Trimming pared 1 base from V and 0 bases from J, leaving 8 bases between. CDR1 and CDR2 (germline): SGHDT, YYEEEE. CDR3 length equals 14 residues.

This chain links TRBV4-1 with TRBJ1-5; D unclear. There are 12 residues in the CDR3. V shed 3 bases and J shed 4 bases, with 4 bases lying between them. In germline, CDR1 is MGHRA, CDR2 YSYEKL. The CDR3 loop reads CASSHLNQPQHF. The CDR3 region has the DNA TGCGCCAGCAGCCATTTGAATCAGCCCCAGCATTTT.

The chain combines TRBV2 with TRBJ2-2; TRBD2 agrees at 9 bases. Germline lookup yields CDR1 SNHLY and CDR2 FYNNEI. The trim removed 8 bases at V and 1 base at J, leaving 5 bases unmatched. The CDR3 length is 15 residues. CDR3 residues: CASGRLAENTGELFF. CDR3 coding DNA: TGTGCCAGCGGGAGACTAGCGGAGAACACCGGGGAGCTGTTTTTT.

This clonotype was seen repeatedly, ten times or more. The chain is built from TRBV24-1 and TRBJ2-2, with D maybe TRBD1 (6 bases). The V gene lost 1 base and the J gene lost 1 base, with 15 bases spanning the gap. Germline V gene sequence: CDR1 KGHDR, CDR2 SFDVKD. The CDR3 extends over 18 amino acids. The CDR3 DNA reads TGTGCCACCAGTGATTTTGGGCCGGGACAAATGAACACCGGGGAGCTGTTTTTT. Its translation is CATSDFGPGQMNTGELFF.

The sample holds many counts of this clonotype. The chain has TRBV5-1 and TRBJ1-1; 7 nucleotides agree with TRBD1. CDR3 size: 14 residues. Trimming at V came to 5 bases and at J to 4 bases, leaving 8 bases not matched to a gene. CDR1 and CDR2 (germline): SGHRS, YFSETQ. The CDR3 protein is CASSVVTGPTEAFF. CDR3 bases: TGCGCCAGCAGTGTCGTGACAGGGCCCACTGAAGCTTTCTTT.

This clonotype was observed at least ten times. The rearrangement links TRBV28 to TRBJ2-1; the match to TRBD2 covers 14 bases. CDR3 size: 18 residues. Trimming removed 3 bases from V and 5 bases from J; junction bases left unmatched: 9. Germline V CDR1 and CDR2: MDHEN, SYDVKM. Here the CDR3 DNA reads TGTGCCAGCAGTTTCTTACGACTAGCGGGAGGGAAGGACAATGAGCAGTTCTTC. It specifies CASSFLRLAGGKDNEQFF.

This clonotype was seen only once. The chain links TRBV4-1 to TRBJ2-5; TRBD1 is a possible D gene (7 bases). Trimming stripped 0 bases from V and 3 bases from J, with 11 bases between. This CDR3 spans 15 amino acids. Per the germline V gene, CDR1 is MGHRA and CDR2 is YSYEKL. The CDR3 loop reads CASSQDGRGEETQYF. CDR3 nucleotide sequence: TGCGCCAGCAGCCAAGATGGCAGGGGGGAAGAGACCCAGTACTTC.

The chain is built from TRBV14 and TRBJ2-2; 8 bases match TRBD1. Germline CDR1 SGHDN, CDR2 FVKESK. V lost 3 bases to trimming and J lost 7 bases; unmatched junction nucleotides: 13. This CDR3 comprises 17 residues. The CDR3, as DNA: TGTGCCAGCAGCCACCGAGCCGGGACAGGTTACGACGGGGAGCTGTTTTTT. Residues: CASSHRAGTGYDGELFF.

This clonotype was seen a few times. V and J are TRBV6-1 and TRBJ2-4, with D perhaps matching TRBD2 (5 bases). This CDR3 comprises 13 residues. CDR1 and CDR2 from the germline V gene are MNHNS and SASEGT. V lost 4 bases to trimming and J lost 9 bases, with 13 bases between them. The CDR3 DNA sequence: TGTGCCAGCAGTGGCCCGGGGAGAAGCATTCAGTACTTC. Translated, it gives CASSGPGRSIQYF.

The CDR3 region is CAISESRTDLRNSPLHF. As DNA, the CDR3 is TGTGCCATCAGTGAGTCAAGGACAGATCTCAGGAATTCACCCCTCCACTTT. The rearrangement joins TRBV10-3 to TRBJ1-6; D is perhaps TRBD1 (6 bases). The length of the CDR3 is 17 residues. Germline CDR1 is ENHRY and CDR2 is SYGVKD. V was trimmed by 0 bases and J by 7 bases, leaving 16 bases between them.

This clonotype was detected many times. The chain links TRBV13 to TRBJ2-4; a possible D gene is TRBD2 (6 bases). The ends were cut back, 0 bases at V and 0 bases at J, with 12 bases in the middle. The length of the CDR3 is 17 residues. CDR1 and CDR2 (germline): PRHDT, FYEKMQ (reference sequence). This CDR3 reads CASSLGAGSLAKNIQYF. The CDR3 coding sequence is TGTGCCAGCAGCTTAGGGGCCGGGAGTCTAGCCAAAAACATTCAGTACTTC.

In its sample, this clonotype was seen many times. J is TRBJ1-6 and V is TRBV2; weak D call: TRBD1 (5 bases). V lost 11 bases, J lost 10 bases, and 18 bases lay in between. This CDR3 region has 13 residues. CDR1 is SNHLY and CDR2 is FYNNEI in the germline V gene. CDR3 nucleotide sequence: TGTGCCGGGGGGTCCGACGTTGGCTCACCCCTCCACTTT. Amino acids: CAGGSDVGSPLHF.

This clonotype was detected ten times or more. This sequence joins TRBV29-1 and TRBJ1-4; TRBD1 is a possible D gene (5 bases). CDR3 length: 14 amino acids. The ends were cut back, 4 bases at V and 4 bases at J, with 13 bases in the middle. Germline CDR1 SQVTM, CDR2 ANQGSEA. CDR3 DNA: TGCAGCGTTGTATCGAGGGACCATAATGAAAAACTGTTTTTT. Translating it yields CSVVSRDHNEKLFF.

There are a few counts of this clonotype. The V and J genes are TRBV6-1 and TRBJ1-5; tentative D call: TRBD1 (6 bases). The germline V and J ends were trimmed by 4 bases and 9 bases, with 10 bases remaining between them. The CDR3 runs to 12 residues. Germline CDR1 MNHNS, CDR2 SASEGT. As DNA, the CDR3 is TGTGCCAGCAGTGGCGTAGGGGGGCCCCAGCATTTT. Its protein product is CASSGVGGPQHF.